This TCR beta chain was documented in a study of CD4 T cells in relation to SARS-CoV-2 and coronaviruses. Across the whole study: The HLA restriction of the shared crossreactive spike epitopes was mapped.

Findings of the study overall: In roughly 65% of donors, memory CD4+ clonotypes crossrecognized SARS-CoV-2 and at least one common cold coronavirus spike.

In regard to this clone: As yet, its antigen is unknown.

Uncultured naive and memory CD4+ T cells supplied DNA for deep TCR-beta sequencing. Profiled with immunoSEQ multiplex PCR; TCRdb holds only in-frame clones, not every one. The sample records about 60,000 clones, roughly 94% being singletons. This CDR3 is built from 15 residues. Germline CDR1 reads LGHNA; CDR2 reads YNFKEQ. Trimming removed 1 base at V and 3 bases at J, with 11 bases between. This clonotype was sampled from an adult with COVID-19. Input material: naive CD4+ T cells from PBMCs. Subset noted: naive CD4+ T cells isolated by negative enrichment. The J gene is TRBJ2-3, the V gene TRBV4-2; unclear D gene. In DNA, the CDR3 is TGTGCCAGCAGCCAAGGGGGTTTGGGGACAGATACGCAGTATTTT. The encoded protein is CASSQGGLGTDTQYF.